Sequencing of this T cell receptor (beta chain) was carried out in a study of cytomegalovirus exposure and HLA in healthy donors (dated 2017 in TCRdb). With respect to the entire study: The 500 to 700 repertoires of the first cohort and the roughly 120 validation repertoires were produced on the same platform, according to a later analysis. The study aimed to test whether cataloging public T cell receptors could reveal signatures of past pathogen exposure. Along with the 666-subject first cohort, a separate validation cohort of over 90 different subjects was used. To predict cytomegalovirus infection status, the study brought together high-throughput TCR immunosequencing, statistical association of individual TCRs with disease status, and machine learning.

Separate from the roughly 700-subject first cohort, the validation cohort of about 110 subjects was the group to which the donors belonged. The germline V gene provides CDR1 ENHRY and CDR2 SYGVKD. The CDR3 holds 17 amino acids from the cysteine to the phenylalanine. The retained sequence is limited to the CDR3, 51 bases, with the frame set at the first base. Unmatched junction bases come to 15, with V trimmed by 6 bases and J by 8 bases. About this clone: The target of this receptor is not known. No much larger clonotype is one base removed from it; base qualities were not supplied.

Overall study outcomes, separate from this receptor: Across donors, most TCR sequences were observed very rarely, whereas some public TCRs were present in many individuals. Cytomegalovirus status was reported to be diagnosed by the classifier with high specificity and sensitivity in both the original and validation cohorts. The study gave a list of about 150 TCR beta chains associated with cytomegalovirus. All 120 or so repertoires were used to score co-occurrence in the validation cohort in a later analysis, because that analysis had no HLA typing for the cohort. According to the authors, the approach could potentially be generalized to other disease states and immunological phenotypes. A later analysis found that TCRs clustered in the first cohort also tended to co-occur in the roughly 120 validation repertoires, with just under 95% of cluster scores above 0. In vitro tests confirmed that three of the cytomegalovirus-associated TCR beta chains recognize cytomegalovirus antigens.

To prepare the library, the immunoSEQ multiplex PCR assay was applied. Per the source publication's procedure: To diagnose cytomegalovirus status from the catalog of TCR beta chain sequences, a statistical classification framework was built. TCRdb obtained this table from immuneACCESS and retained in-frame rearrangements with V and J assigned. These tables miss some clones; where compared with another copy, unresolved V genes account for less than half of the shortfall, and the remainder is unexplained. The V and J calls and clone size are taken from that table; D and trimming were inferred from the DNA. Present in this sample are about 240,000 clones, approximately 83% of which were seen just once. Around 1.2% of the sample is held by the ten biggest clonotypes.

The sequenced sample was PBMCs. This receptor was obtained from a woman in her twenties or thirties in good health and CMV-seropositive. The chain employs TRBV10-3 and TRBJ2-1, with 11 bases matching TRBD2. The CDR3 region: CAISESSSGRSRYEQFF. The DNA sequence is as follows: TGTGCCATCAGCGAATCCTCTAGCGGGAGGTCGCGTTATGAGCAGTTCTTC.